These T cell receptor beta chains were read from a single sample in a study of cytomegalovirus exposure and HLA in healthy donors. Generated by immunoSEQ multiplex PCR, the TCRdb table keeps only in-frame clones and is missing some. Among 120,000 to 150,000 clones listed, around 80% were seen once. Sequenced: PBMCs. The receptors were gathered from a woman aged 35 to 49 in good health and CMV-seropositive. CDR3s include the opening cysteine and the closing phenylalanine or tryptophan. A D gene is named only where the DNA matches it firmly. Part of the rows lack a size; the others show once, few, many or a class for expanded clones.

TRBV11-2	TRBJ2-5	-	-	TGTGCCAGCAGCTCGCCACTGAGACTCCAAGAGACCCAGTACTTC	CASSSPLRLQETQYF
TRBV5-6	TRBJ2-5	-	-	TGTGCCAGCAGCTTTTTAGAAGGAGCGGCTACCAAAGAGACCCAGTACTTC	CASSFLEGAATKETQYF
TRBV7-8	TRBJ1-5	-	-	TGTGCCAGCAGCCCCATTGGTGGGGGGGGAAATCAGCCCCAGCATTTT	CASSPIGGGGNQPQHF
TRBV30	TRBJ2-7	TRBD1	-	TGTGCCTGGACGGCAGGGGGCGCATACGAGCAGTACTTC	CAWTAGGAYEQYF
TRBV7-6	TRBJ2-5	TRBD2	-	TGTGCCAGCGCGGGGGTAGACATAGAGACCCAGTACTTC	CASAGVDIETQYF
TRBV29-1	TRBJ1-1	TRBD1	-	TGCAGCGTTGCTCCACAGGGGGCAAACACTGAAGCTTTCTTT	CSVAPQGANTEAFF
TRBV7-2	TRBJ1-2	TRBD1	-	TGTGCCAGCAGCTTGAATCGGGACAGTCGTAACTATGGCTACACCTTC	CASSLNRDSRNYGYTF
TRBV5-4	TRBJ2-2	TRBD2	-	TGTGCCAGCAGCAAAAGCGGGGCGAACACCGGGGAGCTGTTTTTT	CASSKSGANTGELFF
TRBV5-1	TRBJ1-3	TRBD1	-	TGCGCCAGCAGCCCACTCCCCGGGCCGACAGGGCCTGGAAACACCATATATTTT	CASSPLPGPTGPGNTIYF
TRBV5-1	TRBJ1-6	-	-	TGCGCCAGCAGCTTGGACGGGGGGGCCCAGACTTCACCCCTCCACTTT	CASSLDGGAQTSPLHF
TRBV4-2	TRBJ1-6	-	-	TGTGCCAGCAGCCAAGAAGTGACACAGGGAGGGTCACCCCTCCACTTT	CASSQEVTQGGSPLHF
TRBV7-8	TRBJ2-5	-	-	TGTGCCAGCAGCGAGGGCTTACAAGAGACCCAGTACTTC	CASSEGLQETQYF
TRBV27	TRBJ1-2	-	-	TGTGCCAGCATGGGGGGGGCAAGCTATGGCTACACCTTC	CASMGGASYGYTF
TRBV7-3	TRBJ2-3	TRBD2	-	TGTGCCAGCAGCTGGAGCGGGAGGAGCACAGATACGCAGTATTTT	CASSWSGRSTDTQYF
TRBV5-5	TRBJ2-1	TRBD2	-	TGTGCCAGCAGCTTGAGTAGCGGGAGCGTAAATGAGCAGTTCTTC	CASSLSSGSVNEQFF
TRBV29-1	TRBJ2-7	-	-	TGCAGCGCGGGCCGGGACACCGGATTTTCCTACGAGCAGTACTTC	CSAGRDTGFSYEQYF
TRBV28	TRBJ2-2	TRBD1	-	TGTGCCAGCAGTCCGCCGGGACAGGGGGCTGGAACCGGGGAGCTGTTTTTT	CASSPPGQGAGTGELFF
TRBV2	TRBJ2-3	TRBD2	-	TGTGCCAGCGGGCTAGCGGGAGGTTACACAGATACGCAGTATTTT	CASGLAGGYTDTQYF
TRBV9	TRBJ2-5	TRBD2	-	TGTGCCAGCAGCGCCTCCGGGACTAGGGGAGAGACCCAGTACTTC	CASSASGTRGETQYF
TRBV15	TRBJ1-1	TRBD1	-	TGTGCCACCAGCAGAGTCGGGACAGGGGACCTCCCCTCTTATGAAGCTTTCTTT	CATSRVGTGDLPSYEAFF
TRBV7-3	TRBJ2-1	-	-	TGTGCCAGCAGCTTAAGTCAGGGGTCCAATGAGCAGTTCTTC	CASSLSQGSNEQFF
TRBV10-3	TRBJ2-1	TRBD2	-	TGTGCCATCACGGCGGGAGCACGCAATGAGCAGTTCTTC	CAITAGARNEQFF
TRBV30	TRBJ2-7	-	-	TGTGCCTGGAGTGTAACGGGATCCTACGAGCAGTACTTC	CAWSVTGSYEQYF
TRBV7-9	TRBJ2-1	-	-	TGTGCCAGCAGCTTTAGGCGGGGGCACAATGAGCAGTTCTTC	CASSFRRGHNEQFF
TRBV7-3	TRBJ2-2	-	few	TGTGCCAGCAGCACCACAGGGAGAAGCGGGGAGCTGTTTTTT	CASSTTGRSGELFF
TRBV9	TRBJ2-7	TRBD2	-	TGTGCCAGCAGCGTAGGGTCTGCGCCGGGAGGGTCCTACGAGCAGTACTTC	CASSVGSAPGGSYEQYF
TRBV10-3	TRBJ2-1	TRBD2	-	TGTGCCATCAGCGGGGGCCTTCTAGCGGGAGATAACAATGAGCAGTTCTTC	CAISGGLLAGDNNEQFF
TRBV30	TRBJ1-6	-	-	TGTGCCTGGATGAGACATTCCGGGCTCAGGGAATCACCCCTCCACTTT	CAWMRHSGLRESPLHF
TRBV5-6	TRBJ1-5	-	-	TGTGCCAGCAGCCAGATGACAGGCGCTACAGGGCAGCCCCAGCATTTT	CASSQMTGATGQPQHF
TRBV5-4	TRBJ2-2	TRBD2	-	TGTGCCAGCAGCGCGACTAGCGGGGGGATTTACACCGGGGAGCTGTTTTTT	CASSATSGGIYTGELFF
TRBV5-1	TRBJ2-3	-	-	TGCGCCAGCAGCTTGGATGGACTAAGCACAGATACGCAGTATTTT	CASSLDGLSTDTQYF
TRBV9	TRBJ2-7	-	-	TGTGCCAGCAGCGTAGGGTATGCACAGCACTACGAGCAGTACTTC	CASSVGYAQHYEQYF
TRBV28	TRBJ2-7	TRBD2	-	TGTGCCAGCAGTTTTGGTCGGGGCAGGGGGCTAGCGGGAGGCTTTTACGAGCAGTACTTC	CASSFGRGRGLAGGFYEQYF
TRBV5-1	TRBJ1-2	-	-	TGCGCCAGCAGCTTGGAACAGCGGAGTCTCTATGGCTACACCTTC	CASSLEQRSLYGYTF
TRBV4-3	TRBJ2-5	TRBD1	-	TGCGCCAGCAGCCAAGGGACAGGGGGCGAATCTAGGGAGACCCAGTACTTC	CASSQGTGGESRETQYF
TRBV2	TRBJ2-1	-	-	TGTGCCAGCAGGGAGAGCGGTGAGCAGTTCTTC	CASRESGEQFF
TRBV23-1	TRBJ1-1	-	-	TGCGCCAGCAGTTCTCCAGTTACAGGGACCACTGAAGCTTTCTTT	CASSSPVTGTTEAFF
TRBV6-6	TRBJ1-5	-	-	TGTGCCAGCAGTTATTCCGGGGGAAGCAATCAGCCCCAGCATTTT	CASSYSGGSNQPQHF
TRBV4-3	TRBJ2-7	TRBD1	-	TGCGCCAGCAGCCAAGGGTATGGACAGGGGCCCGAGCAGTACTTC	CASSQGYGQGPEQYF
TRBV6-1	TRBJ1-5	-	-	TGTGCCAGCAGTGAACGCGCCCAGCCCCAGCATTTT	CASSERAQPQHF
TRBV5-4	TRBJ2-6	-	-	TGTGCCAGCAGCTTTGGCGGGTCCAACTCTGGGGCCAACGTCCTGACTTTC	CASSFGGSNSGANVLTF
TRBV6-5	TRBJ1-1	-	-	TGTGCCAGCAGGGGGCTCGACACCGAAGCTTTCTTT	CASRGLDTEAFF
TRBV19	TRBJ2-7	TRBD1	-	TGTGCCAGTAGTTCAAGGGACAGGGCCTACGAGCAGTACTTC	CASSSRDRAYEQYF
TRBV6-5	TRBJ2-1	TRBD1	-	TGTGCCAGCAGTCACAGGGGGCCTTCGGGTGAGCAGTTCTTC	CASSHRGPSGEQFF
TRBV5-6	TRBJ2-7	-	-	TGTGCCAGCAGCAGGGGGGGGTCCCTCTCCTACGAGCAGTACTTC	CASSRGGSLSYEQYF